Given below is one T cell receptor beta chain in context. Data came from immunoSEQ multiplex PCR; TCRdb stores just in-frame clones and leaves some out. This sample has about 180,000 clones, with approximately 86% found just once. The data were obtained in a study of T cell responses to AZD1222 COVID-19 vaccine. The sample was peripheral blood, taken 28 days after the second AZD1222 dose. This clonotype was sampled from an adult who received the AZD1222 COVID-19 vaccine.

CDR3: CAITPSRGANTEAFF. The CDR3 DNA sequence: TGTGCCATCACTCCCAGCCGAGGGGCGAACACTGAAGCTTTCTTT. The rearrangement joins TRBV10-3 to TRBJ1-1; TRBD1 might be the D (5 bases). This CDR3 comprises 15 residues. Germline values: CDR1 ENHRY, CDR2 SYGVKD. V was trimmed by 7 bases and J by 1 base, leaving 16 bases between them.